This T cell receptor (beta chain) comes out of a study of shared T cell receptors in the human thymus. Germline CDR1 is SGHTA and CDR2 is FQGNSA. This CDR3 is 14 amino acids long. After removal of 5 bases from V and 3 bases from J, the junction contained 7 bases not matched to a gene. The data were produced by immunoSEQ multiplex PCR, yet TCRdb's version contains in-frame clones alone and is incomplete. The profile shows hundreds of thousands of clones, approximately 87% of them singletons. The data also belong to a second study, concerning human thymus T cells. That work contributes: Healthy Finnish infants undergoing corrective surgery for congenital heart defects provided the donor material. Apparent skewing of V and J gene usage characterized both thymic and blood repertoires. Among unrelated individuals, related research reported thymic repertoires that overlapped highly.

The specimen sequenced was thymocytes. This clonotype originated in a boy less than two years old with a congenital heart defect. This chain connects TRBV7-2 to TRBJ2-7, with TRBD2 matching over 7 bases. Here the CDR3 reads CASSPAQRDYEQYF. CDR3 nucleotide sequence: TGTGCCAGCAGCCCCGCCCAGCGGGACTACGAGCAGTACTTC.